This T cell receptor beta chain stems from a study of beta chain features in type 1 diabetes. The study's findings and limits: TCRB CDR3 length was moderately but significantly reduced in all four CD4+ subsets of Type 1 diabetes patients.

This clone has just a few counts. The antigen is undetermined. All sorted populations exceeded 95% purity. The CDR3 is 13 amino acids. The germline gives CDR1 SGHTA, CDR2 FQGNSA. As every portion of the isolated RNA was reverse transcribed, the sequencing read expressed TCRB transcripts. Produced via immunoSEQ multiplex PCR; TCRdb's table is partial and in-frame only. This sample has more than 550,000 clones, with around an eighth found just once. What was sequenced was naive CD4+ T cells from blood. The receptor comes from a man between 18 and 29 years old with type 1 diabetes. The V gene is TRBV7-2, the J gene TRBJ2-3; 7 positions agree with TRBD2. The CDR3 sequence is CASRGTRTDTQYF. Written as DNA, the CDR3 is TGTGCTTCGCGGGGGACCCGCACAGATACGCAGTATTTT.